This is a list of T cell receptor beta chains from one sample in a study of blood T cell repertoires in COVID-19. TCRdb's copy holds only in-frame clones and misses some; the assay was immunoSEQ multiplex PCR. This sample has hundreds of thousands of clones; around 86% occur once, and the top ten carry 1.5% to 2%. Specimen: peripheral blood. The source is an older woman who had recovered from COVID-19. Each CDR3 is given with its conserved first and last residue. A D gene is named only where the DNA matches it firmly. Part of the rows lack a size; the others show once, few, many or a class for expanded clones.

V gene	D gene	J gene	clone size	CDR3 DNA	CDR3 protein
TRBV4-3	-	TRBJ2-1	-	TGCGCCAGCAGCCAAGCCCGGGGGGCTCAGTTCTTC	CASSQARGAQFF
TRBV28	TRBD1	TRBJ2-2	-	TGTGCCAGCAGTCCGGGACAGCACACCGGGGAGCTGTTTTTT	CASSPGQHTGELFF
TRBV18	TRBD2	TRBJ2-3	-	TGTGCCAGCTCACCAGCTAGCGGGGGACCAGATACGCAGTATTTT	CASSPASGGPDTQYF
TRBV6-5	TRBD2	TRBJ2-7	-	TGTGCCAGCAGTCCTAGCGGGGGCGAGCAGTACTTC	CASSPSGGEQYF
TRBV7-2	TRBD1	TRBJ1-2	-	TGTGCCAGCAGCTTAGTCCCCGGGACAGACTATGGCTACACCTTC	CASSLVPGTDYGYTF
TRBV5-1	TRBD2	TRBJ2-1	-	TGCGCCAGCAGCTTGACTAGCGGGGGGGCTGATGAGCAGTTCTTC	CASSLTSGGADEQFF
TRBV20-1	TRBD1	TRBJ2-7	-	TGCAGTGCTAGGTTGGCAGGGGGTCTGTACTTC	CSARLAGGLYF
TRBV6-5	TRBD1	TRBJ1-1	-	TGTGCCAGCAGAGACAGGGCTGAAGCTTTCTTT	CASRDRAEAFF
TRBV5-1	-	TRBJ2-1	-	TGCGCCAGCAGCCCGGACATTTGGTACAATGAGCAGTTCTTC	CASSPDIWYNEQFF
TRBV27	-	TRBJ2-7	-	TGTGCCAGCAGTCTATTCGACAGCCTCTACGAGCAGTACTTC	CASSLFDSLYEQYF
TRBV19	TRBD1	TRBJ1-4	-	TGTGCCGTGCGGACAGGGGCGGATGAAAAACTGTTTTTT	CAVRTGADEKLFF
TRBV5-6	TRBD1	TRBJ1-6	-	TGTGCCAGCAGCTTTCCGGGACAGAGGACACCCCTCCACTTT	CASSFPGQRTPLHF
TRBV7-8	-	TRBJ2-7	-	TGTGCCAGCAGCCCTTCGGGGTGGCTCGTCGGAGACTACGAGCAGTACTTC	CASSPSGWLVGDYEQYF
TRBV19	TRBD2	TRBJ2-1	once	TGTGCCAGTAGTCCATTCAGCGGGGGGGGTCAACTTATTATAAATGAGCAGTTCTTC	CASSPFSGGGQLIINEQFF
TRBV28	TRBD1	TRBJ2-5	-	TGTGCCAGCAAGGGGGCAGGGGATTCCGAGACCCAGTACTTC	CASKGAGDSETQYF
TRBV27	-	TRBJ1-2	-	TGTGCCAGCAAAGAACCCAGAAACTATGGCTACACCTTC	CASKEPRNYGYTF
TRBV19	TRBD1	TRBJ2-5	-	TGTGCCAGTTCGGGACAGAGGGTGGAGACCCAGTACTTC	CASSGQRVETQYF
TRBV11-2	TRBD2	TRBJ2-7	-	TGTGCCAGCAACCAGGGAGCGGGGGGGTTCGAGCAGTACTTC	CASNQGAGGFEQYF
TRBV20-1	-	TRBJ2-5	-	TGCAGTGCCCCCCGTATCGAGACCCAGTACTTC	CSAPRIETQYF
TRBV24-1	TRBD1	TRBJ2-7	-	TGTGCCACCAGTGAGGGACAGGGCTGGAACTTC	CATSEGQGWNF
TRBV29-1	TRBD1	TRBJ1-4	-	TGCAGCGTTGCCGGGACAGGGGGTGAAAAACTGTTTTTT	CSVAGTGGEKLFF
TRBV7-2	-	TRBJ2-1	-	TGTGCCAGCAGCTCGGGACTTTTTGGGGGTGAGCAGTTCTTC	CASSSGLFGGEQFF
TRBV7-2	-	TRBJ2-5	-	TGTGCCAGCAGCTCCCCCAACCCCAGATCTCAAGAGACCCAGTACTTC	CASSSPNPRSQETQYF
TRBV12-3/TRBV12-4	TRBD2	TRBJ2-1	-	TGTGCCAGCAGTATTACTAGCGTCGGAAAGCAGTTCTTC	CASSITSVGKQFF
TRBV4-3	-	TRBJ2-3	-	TGCGCCAGCAGCCAAAACGGGGCAGATACGCAGTATTTT	CASSQNGADTQYF
TRBV5-1	TRBD2	TRBJ2-5	-	TGCGCCAGCAGCCGTAGCGGGGGCGCTGGGGGAGAGACCCAGTACTTC	CASSRSGGAGGETQYF
TRBV7-3	-	TRBJ1-1	-	TGTGCCAGCAGCTCACAGGTAAACACTGAAGCTTTCTTT	CASSSQVNTEAFF
TRBV5-6	TRBD1	TRBJ1-1	-	TGTGCCAGCAACCTACCAGGGGGGCACACTGAAGCTTTCTTT	CASNLPGGHTEAFF
TRBV7-3	TRBD2	TRBJ2-1	few	TGTGCCAGCAGCGAGGGACTAGCGGGGGTTCAGTTCTTC	CASSEGLAGVQFF
TRBV27	-	TRBJ2-7	-	TGTGCCAGCGGCCATACTGAGGGATACGAGCAGTACTTC	CASGHTEGYEQYF
TRBV18	-	TRBJ1-1	-	TGTGCCAGCTCCACAACAGGGTTTGACACTGAAGCTTTCTTT	CASSTTGFDTEAFF
TRBV19	TRBD1	TRBJ2-7	-	TGTGCCAGTAGTTCAAGGGACAGGGGATGGGACGAGCAGTACTTC	CASSSRDRGWDEQYF
TRBV28	-	TRBJ1-2	-	TGTGCCAGCAGTTTGGACAGAAGCTATGGCTACACCTTC	CASSLDRSYGYTF
TRBV6-1	-	TRBJ2-5	-	TGTGCCAGCAGTGAAGGAGGGTACACCTTCCAAGAGACCCAGTACTTC	CASSEGGYTFQETQYF
TRBV3-1/TRBV3-2	-	TRBJ1-1	-	TGTGCCAGCAGCCCAACCGACAGGATGAACACTGAAGCTTTCTTT	CASSPTDRMNTEAFF
TRBV18	-	TRBJ1-5	-	TGTGCCAGCTCACCCCCTAACGCGGGGTCTCAGCCCCAGCATTTT	CASSPPNAGSQPQHF
TRBV11-2	-	TRBJ2-3	-	TGTGCCAGCAGCCCACCAGGTTGGGCCACAGATACGCAGTATTTT	CASSPPGWATDTQYF
TRBV6-5	TRBD2	TRBJ2-3	once	TGTGCCAGCAGTTCCGGACTAGCGGGGAGCACAGATACGCAGTATTTT	CASSSGLAGSTDTQYF
TRBV28	TRBD1	TRBJ1-5	-	TGTGCCAGCAGTTTACTAGGACAGGGGACCAATCAGCCCCAGCATTTT	CASSLLGQGTNQPQHF
TRBV6-5	TRBD1	TRBJ1-5	-	TGTGCCACTCGGACAGGGTTTTTCTCTCATCAGCCCCAGCATTTT	CATRTGFFSHQPQHF
TRBV7-2	TRBD2	TRBJ2-2	-	TGTGCCAGCAGCCTCAGCGGGGGGGCCTACACCGGGGAGCTGTTTTTT	CASSLSGGAYTGELFF
TRBV5-1	-	TRBJ1-4	-	TGCGCCAGCAGCCTCCAGACAGTCGGTGAAAAACTGTTTTTT	CASSLQTVGEKLFF
TRBV11-2	-	TRBJ2-7	-	TGTGCCAGCAGCTCACCGAGCTCCTACGAGCAGTACTTC	CASSSPSSYEQYF
TRBV27	TRBD1	TRBJ1-1	-	TGTGCCAGCAGTCCTTGGGCAGGGGGAACTGAAGCTTTCTTT	CASSPWAGGTEAFF
TRBV2	TRBD2	TRBJ2-2	-	TGTGCCAGCAGCGAGGGACTAGCGGGTACCGGGGAGCTGTTTTTT	CASSEGLAGTGELFF
TRBV5-1	-	TRBJ2-1	-	TGCGCCAGCAGCTTGGACGGGAACAATGAGCAGTTCTTC	CASSLDGNNEQFF
TRBV24-1	-	TRBJ2-2	-	TGTGCCACCAGTGATGGGGAGTGGGCCGGGGAGCTGTTTTTT	CATSDGEWAGELFF
TRBV20-1	TRBD2	TRBJ2-5	-	TGCAGTGCTAGTACTAGCGGGGGGGGAGGTTCGGAGACCCAGTACTTC	CSASTSGGGGSETQYF
TRBV11-2	TRBD1	TRBJ2-2	-	TGTGCCAGCAGCCCGGGACAGTTTGTGGCCACCGGGGAGCTGTTTTTT	CASSPGQFVATGELFF
TRBV4-2	TRBD2	TRBJ2-1	-	TGTGCCAGCTCCCAAGACTTGGGGCGGGGGGCCCTTGGAACCTACAATGAGCAGTTCTTC	CASSQDLGRGALGTYNEQFF
TRBV2	TRBD1	TRBJ2-5	-	TGTGCCAGCAGCCCGACAGGGGGCAGGGAGACCCAGTACTTC	CASSPTGGRETQYF
TRBV9	-	TRBJ1-6	-	TGTGCCAGCAGCACGCTTGGCTCATCGGGTTCACCCCTCCACTTT	CASSTLGSSGSPLHF
TRBV4-1	-	TRBJ1-2	few	TGCGCCAGCAGCCAAACTACCCATGGCTACACCTTC	CASSQTTHGYTF
TRBV25-1	TRBD1	TRBJ1-2	-	TGTGCCAGCAGTGTCGGACAGGGGGTAGGTGGCTACACCTTC	CASSVGQGVGGYTF
TRBV28	TRBD1	TRBJ2-2	-	TGTGCCAGCGCCAAGGGGGCAGGATTCACCGGGGAGCTGTTTTTT	CASAKGAGFTGELFF
TRBV14	-	TRBJ2-3	-	TGTGCCAGCAGCCAAGATCGGGCGGGGCGGTTAGATACGCAGTATTTT	CASSQDRAGRLDTQYF
TRBV5-8	-	TRBJ1-5	-	TGTGCCAGCAGCCCACCTCCCGGCAGGGTATATCAGCCCCAGCATTTT	CASSPPPGRVYQPQHF
TRBV20-1	-	TRBJ1-5	-	TGCAGTGCTAGTATTGCGGGGGGCGGCAATCAGCCCCAGCATTTT	CSASIAGGGNQPQHF
TRBV19	TRBD1	TRBJ2-7	-	TGTGCCAGTAGTGCGCCCGACAGGGGGGGATCCTACGAGCAGTACTTC	CASSAPDRGGSYEQYF
TRBV6-5	TRBD1	TRBJ1-2	-	TGTGCCAGCAGTTACCCCGCTACAGGGGGCGTGGATGGCTACACCTTC	CASSYPATGGVDGYTF